The 5 T cell receptor beta chains listed next were all sequenced from one sample in a study of cytomegalovirus exposure and HLA in healthy donors (dated by TCRdb to the late 2010s). Libraries were prepared through the immunoSEQ multiplex PCR assay. A mixture of 60 forward primers for TCR Vbeta segments and 13 reverse primers for TCR Jbeta segments was used in the multiplex PCR. The immuneACCESS repertoire file appears here via TCRdb, limited to in-frame rearrangements. These files lack a portion of the clones; in checked studies, under half of the deficit traces to unresolved V genes, and the cause of the others is not known. Here the sample has some 180,000 clones; around 80% occur a single time. Of the sample, roughly 1.4% is held by the ten largest clones. Material: PBMCs. Receptors originate from a man aged 35 to 55 in good health and CMV-seronegative.

This chain connects TRBV10-3 to TRBJ2-5, with D tentatively TRBD2 (7 bases). Germline CDR1 ENHRY, CDR2 SYGVKD. CDR3 size: 15 residues. Trimming left V 8 bases short and J 5 bases short, with 21 bases between. The DNA for the CDR3 is TGTGCCATCTCCCCGGGGGGCCAAGGGACGGAGACCCAGTACTTC. This codes for CAISPGGQGTETQYF.

The CDR3 is CASSFPGGNEQFF. In nucleotides, the CDR3 is TGTGCCAGCAGTTTCCCGGGGGGGAATGAGCAGTTCTTC. This chain uses TRBV27 with TRBJ2-1, with 8 positions matching TRBD2. Germline CDR1 is MNHEY and CDR2 is SMNVEV (reference sequence). Trimming removed 3 bases from V and 7 bases from J; junction bases left unmatched: 2. This CDR3 region has 13 residues.

CDR3 in DNA: TGTGCCAGCAGCTCCGGGACAGGGCCGAACACCATATATTTT. Amino acids: CASSSGTGPNTIYF. The chain uses TRBV7-3 and TRBJ1-3; the match to TRBD1 covers 9 bases. The CDR3 extends over 14 amino acids. Trimming removed 4 bases from V and 7 bases from J; junction bases left unmatched: 5. From germline, CDR1 is SGHTA and CDR2 FQGTGA.

The chain joins TRBV2 to TRBJ2-7, with D possibly being TRBD1 (5 bases). CDR1 and CDR2 from the germline V gene are SNHLY and FYNNEI. The V end was cut by 6 bases, the J end by 3 bases, with 9 bases between. The CDR3 covers 12 residues. In nucleotides, the CDR3 is TGTGCCAGCAGCCCAGGGTACTACGAGCAGTACTTC. Translated: CASSPGYYEQYF.

This chain uses TRBV21-1 with TRBJ2-5; the table's D call of TRBD2 was not tested on the DNA. TRBV21-1 is an annotated pseudogene. The CDR3 loop spans 21 amino acids. The CDR3 nucleotides read TGTGCCAGCAGCAAAGCGGGGACTAGCGGGAGACGTGAGACTCGCCAAGAGACCCAGTACTTC. This codes for CASSKAGTSGRRETRQETQYF.